This TCR beta chain came from a study of T cells in Graves' hyperthyroidism and ophthalmopathy. In the study overall: It was at initial diagnosis, before any treatment, that peripheral blood was collected.

Amplified regions were TCR beta CDR3 sequences from RNA transcripts. The HTBI primer set drove a first-round RT-PCR of the TCR CDR3. In TCRdb, the multiplex PCR reads were re-called with MiXCR into one record per CDR3 protein. The repertoire holds some 570,000 distinct CDR3 sequences, with about a sixth as singletons. Fresh peripheral blood, around 9.3 ml, was the source of the PBMCs. The CDR3 consists of 13 residues. Germline V gives CDR1 DFQATT, CDR2 SNEGSKA (reference sequence). V was trimmed by 5 bases and J by 5 bases, leaving 16 bases between them. Sequenced sample: blood. The rearrangement uses TRBV20-1 and TRBJ2-7; maybe TRBD2 (5 bases). The TCR sequence derives from a woman aged 18 to 35 with Graves' ophthalmopathy. CDR3 residues: CSAPRPGLDEQYF. In nucleotides, the CDR3 is TGCAGTGCTCCACGGCCGGGGTTGGACGAGCAGTACTTC.